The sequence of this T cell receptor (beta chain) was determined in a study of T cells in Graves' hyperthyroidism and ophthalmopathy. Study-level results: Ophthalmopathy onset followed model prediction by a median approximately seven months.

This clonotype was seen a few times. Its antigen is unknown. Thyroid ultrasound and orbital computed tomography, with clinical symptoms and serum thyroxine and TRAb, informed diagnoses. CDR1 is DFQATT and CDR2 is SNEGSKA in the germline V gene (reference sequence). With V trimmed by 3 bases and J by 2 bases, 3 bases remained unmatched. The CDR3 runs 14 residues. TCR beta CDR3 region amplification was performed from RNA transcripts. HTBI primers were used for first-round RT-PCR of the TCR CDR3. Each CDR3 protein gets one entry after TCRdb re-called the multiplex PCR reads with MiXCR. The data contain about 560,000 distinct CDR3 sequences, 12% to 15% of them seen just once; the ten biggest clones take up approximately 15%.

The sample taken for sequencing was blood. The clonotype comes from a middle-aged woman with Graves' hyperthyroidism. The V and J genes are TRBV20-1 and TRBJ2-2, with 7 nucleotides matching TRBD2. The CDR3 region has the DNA TGCAGTGCTAGGAAGCGGGAAAACACCGGGGAGCTGTTTTTT. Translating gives CSARKRENTGELFF.